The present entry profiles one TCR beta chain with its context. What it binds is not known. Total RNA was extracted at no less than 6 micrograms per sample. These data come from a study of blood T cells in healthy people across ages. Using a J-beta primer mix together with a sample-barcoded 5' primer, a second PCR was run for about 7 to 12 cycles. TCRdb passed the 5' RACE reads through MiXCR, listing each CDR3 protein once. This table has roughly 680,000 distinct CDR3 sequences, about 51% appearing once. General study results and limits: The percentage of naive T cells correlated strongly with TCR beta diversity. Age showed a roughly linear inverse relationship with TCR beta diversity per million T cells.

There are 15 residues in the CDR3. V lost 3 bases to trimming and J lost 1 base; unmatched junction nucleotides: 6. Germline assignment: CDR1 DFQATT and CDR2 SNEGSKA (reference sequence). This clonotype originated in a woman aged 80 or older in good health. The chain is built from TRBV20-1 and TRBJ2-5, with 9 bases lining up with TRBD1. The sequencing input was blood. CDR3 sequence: CSASLRDRVQETQYF. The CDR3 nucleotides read TGCAGTGCTAGTCTCCGGGACAGGGTCCAAGAGACCCAGTACTTC.